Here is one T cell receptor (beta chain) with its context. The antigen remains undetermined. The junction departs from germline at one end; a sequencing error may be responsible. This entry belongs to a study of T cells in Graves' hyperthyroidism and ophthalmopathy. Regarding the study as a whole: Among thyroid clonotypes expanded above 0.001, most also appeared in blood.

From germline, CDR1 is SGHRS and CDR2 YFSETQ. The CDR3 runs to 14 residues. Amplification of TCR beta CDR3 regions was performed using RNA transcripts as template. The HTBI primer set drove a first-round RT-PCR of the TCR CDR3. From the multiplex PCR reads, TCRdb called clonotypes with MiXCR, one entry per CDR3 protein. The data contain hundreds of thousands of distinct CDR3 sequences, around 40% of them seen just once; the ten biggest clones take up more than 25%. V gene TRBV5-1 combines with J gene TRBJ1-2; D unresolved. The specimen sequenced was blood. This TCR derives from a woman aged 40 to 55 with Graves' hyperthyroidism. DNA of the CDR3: TGCGCCGGCAGCTTGGAGGAGCCACCGTATGGCTACACCTTC. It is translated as CAGSLEEPPYGYTF.